The 16 T cell receptor beta chains below come from one sample, sequenced in a study of blood T cell repertoires in COVID-19. This table comes from immunoSEQ multiplex PCR, and its TCRdb copy is limited to in-frame clones, with some not included. The sample records 85,000 to 95,000 clones, 76% being singletons. The sample comprised peripheral blood. All receptors derive from a man aged 70 or older with acute or convalescent COVID-19.

This clone was observed once. For the CDR3, the DNA is TGTGCCAGCAGAAGGACAGGGGATAATTCACCCCTCCACTTT. It specifies CASRRTGDNSPLHF. This rearrangement joins TRBV7-9 to TRBJ1-6, with 9 bases matching TRBD1. Germline CDR1 SEHNR, CDR2 FQNEAQ (reference sequence). CDR3 length: 14 residues. J was trimmed by 5 bases and V by 6 bases; bases with no gene match: 2.

The chain carries TRBV6-6 and TRBJ2-2; D may be TRBD2 (5 bases). Trimming removed 8 bases from V and 6 bases from J, with 10 bases in between. Germline CDR1 reads MNHNY; CDR2 reads SVGAGI (reference sequence). The CDR3 totals 12 residues. The DNA of the CDR3 is TGTGCCAGCCGTCCGGGGTCCGGGGAGCTGTTTTTT. Encoded protein: CASRPGSGELFF.

This chain links TRBV28 with TRBJ2-5, with a tentative D call TRBD2 (5 bases). Germline V CDR1 and CDR2: MDHEN, SYDVKM. V was clipped by 6 bases and J by 0 bases, with 14 bases between them. CDR3 length equals 15 residues. CDR3 in amino acids: CASRSGSSYQETQYF. In DNA, the CDR3 is TGTGCCAGCAGATCGGGGAGTTCATACCAAGAGACCCAGTACTTC.

The J gene is TRBJ2-7, the V gene TRBV10-3; D remains unclear. Germline CDR1 and CDR2: ENHRY and SYGVKD. V was cut by 6 bases and J by 0 bases, with 9 bases left in between. The CDR3 is 13 amino acids. CDR3 region: CAIRGGDSYEQYV. The CDR3 nucleotides are TGTGCCATCAGAGGCGGTGACTCCTACGAGCAGTACGTC.

In this sample, this clone turned up a few times. DNA of the CDR3: TGTGCCAGCAGCGTAGGCGTACTCCCTACGCCTAACTATGGCTACACCTTC. This translates into CASSVGVLPTPNYGYTF. The gene calls are TRBV9 and TRBJ1-2; D uncertain. Trimming took 0 bases from V and 0 from J, leaving 15 bases between them. From germline, CDR1 is SGDLS and CDR2 YYNGEE. This CDR3 is built from 17 residues.

The chain joins TRBV5-6 to TRBJ1-2, with D possibly TRBD1 on 5 matching bases. Trimming left V 0 bases short and J 7 bases short, with 16 bases between. Germline V CDR1 and CDR2: SGHDT, YYEEEE. The CDR3 is 15 residues long. The CDR3 nucleotides are TGTGCCAGCAGCTTGGCTCTCAGGGTAGTTGGTGGCTACACCTTC. This sequence encodes CASSLALRVVGGYTF.

The rearrangement uses TRBV28 and TRBJ2-5, with D perhaps matching TRBD1 (5 bases). The CDR3 is made up of 15 amino acids. Germline CDR1 is MDHEN and CDR2 is SYDVKM. Trimming stripped 3 bases from V and 5 bases from J, with 16 bases between. CDR3 in amino acids: CASSLMGRSVETQYF. CDR3 bases: TGTGCCAGCAGTTTGATGGGGCGGAGTGTCGAGACCCAGTACTTC.

The rearrangement uses TRBV6-1 and TRBJ2-1; 8 bases line up with TRBD2. Trimming cost V 2 bases and J 7 bases; bases outside gene matches: 10. There are 16 residues in the CDR3. Germline V gives CDR1 MNHNS, CDR2 SASEGT. The CDR3 here is CASSERMGGRSNEQFF. CDR3 coding DNA: TGTGCCAGCAGTGAAAGGATGGGCGGGAGGTCGAATGAGCAGTTCTTC.

This rearrangement joins TRBV7-8 to TRBJ1-1; 11 nucleotides line up with TRBD1. V gave up 5 bases and J gave up 4 bases; unmatched junction bases: 9. The germline gives CDR1 SGHVS, CDR2 FQNEAQ. The CDR3 covers 16 residues. This CDR3 reads CASSPLVGTGGTEAFF. The CDR3 DNA follows: TGTGCCAGCAGCCCCCTTGTGGGGACAGGGGGCACTGAAGCTTTCTTT.

V is TRBV5-5 and J is TRBJ2-5; tentatively, D is TRBD1 (7 bases). This CDR3 region has 14 residues. V was clipped by 4 bases and J by 2 bases, with 12 bases between them. CDR1 and CDR2 (germline): SGHKS, YYEKEE (reference sequence). The CDR3 DNA follows: TGTGCCAGCAGCGCGGGACAGCCACAAGAGACCCAGTACTTC. Amino acids: CASSAGQPQETQYF.

The chain employs TRBV10-2 and TRBJ1-2, with 7 bases fitting TRBD1. This CDR3 is 15 amino acids long. V trimming: 2 bases; J trimming: 8 bases; junction bases outside the gene matches: 11. Germline CDR1 WSHSY, CDR2 SAAADI. CDR3 amino acids: CASSEEGAPLGGYTF. CDR3 in DNA: TGCGCCAGCAGTGAGGAGGGGGCTCCCCTTGGGGGCTACACCTTC.

The chain joins TRBV2 to TRBJ1-4; TRBD1 is a possible D gene (6 bases). CDR1 and CDR2 from the germline V gene are SNHLY and FYNNEI. CDR3 length: 12 residues. Trimming cost V 11 bases and J 8 bases, with 15 bases left between them. The CDR3 protein is CASKGQGEKLFF. The CDR3 DNA sequence: TGTGCCTCCAAAGGGCAGGGGGAAAAACTGTTTTTT.

This chain connects TRBV30 to TRBJ1-5; D possibly corresponds to TRBD1 (5 bases). The CDR3 extends over 15 amino acids. Germline-derived CDR1 and CDR2 are GTSNPN and SVGIG (reference sequence). The V gene lost 2 bases and the J gene lost 4 bases, with 15 bases spanning the gap. CDR3 sequence: CAWSLVSGRNQPQHF. DNA of the CDR3: TGTGCCTGGAGTCTTGTTTCAGGGCGTAATCAGCCCCAGCATTTT.

This chain links TRBV27 with TRBJ1-1; 7 bases line up with TRBD1. Per the germline V gene, CDR1 is MNHEY and CDR2 is SMNVEV (reference sequence). V shed 6 bases and J 5 bases; nucleotides not matched to a gene: 9. This CDR3 has 14 amino acids. The DNA for the CDR3 is TGTGCCAGCAGACAACAGGGGTTCGTGACTGAAGCTTTCTTT. The encoded protein is CASRQQGFVTEAFF.

V usage is TRBV14 and J usage is TRBJ2-7; TRBD1 aligns across 8 bases. This CDR3 comprises 15 residues. The germline gives CDR1 SGHDN, CDR2 FVKESK. Losses at the gene ends were 1 base for V and 5 bases for J; bases not matched to a gene: 7. The CDR3 bases are TGTGCCAGCAGCCAAGGGACAGGGACCCACCACGAGCAGTACTTC. Translating gives CASSQGTGTHHEQYF.

The genes are TRBV27 and TRBJ2-1; D ambiguous. The germline CDR1 and CDR2 sequences are MNHEY and SMNVEV (reference sequence). Trimming took off 6 bases at V and 4 bases at J, with 13 bases between the two ends. The CDR3 contains 14 residues. The CDR3 reads CASSFFTAYNEQFF. The CDR3 DNA reads as TGTGCCAGCAGCTTTTTTACAGCTTACAATGAGCAGTTCTTC.